This T cell receptor (beta chain) was retrieved from a study of regulatory T cells in long-lasting Graves disease. Relying on iRepertoire HTBI primers and Arm-PCR of CDR3 regions, the team built TCR beta libraries. TCRdb itself ran the multiplex PCR reads through MiXCR, one entry per CDR3 protein. The sample has around 460,000 distinct CDR3 sequences, less than 15% seen once. There are a few counts of this clonotype. Time point meaning: newly diagnosed GD, antithyroid drugs for less than 3 months. TCR sequences were obtained from RNA taken from PBMCs. V was cut by 2 bases and J by 8 bases, with 15 bases left in between. CDR3 length equals 15 residues. CDR1 is SEHNR and CDR2 is FQNEAQ in the germline V gene (reference sequence). Another study also made use of these data, one on T cells in Graves' hyperthyroidism and ophthalmopathy.

This specimen consisted of peripheral blood mononuclear cells (PBMCs), obtained at new diagnosis, from a patient treated with antithyroid drugs. This chain joins TRBV7-9 and TRBJ1-4, with D maybe TRBD1 (5 bases). This receptor was identified in a woman between 45 and 65 years old with Graves disease. CDR3 protein: CASSLPTVLREKLFF. CDR3 DNA sequence: TGTGCCAGCAGCTTACCGACAGTGCTTAGGGAAAAACTGTTTTTT. Based on the CDR3 plus reference TRBV7-9 and TRBJ1-4, the full variable domain is DTGVSQNPRHKITKRGQNVTFRCDPISEHNRLYWYRQTLGQGPEFLTYFQNEAQLEKSRLLSDRFSAERPKGSFSTLEIQRTEQGDSAMYLCASSLPTVLREKLFFGSGTQLSVL.